These 9 T cell receptor beta chains share one sample of origin, sequenced in a study of blood T cells in healthy people across ages. With a J-beta primer mix and a sample-barcoded 5' primer, a second PCR ran about 6 to 11 cycles. TCRdb reprocessed the 5' RACE reads via MiXCR and lists one record per CDR3 protein. The sample has 540,000 or so distinct CDR3 sequences, approximately 25% seen once. These data were also filed under a second study, of T cells of mothers and their children.

Input material: blood. The receptors here all came from a boy between 5 and 17 years old in good health.

This clonotype came up a few times. This rearrangement joins TRBV7-2 to TRBJ2-1; tentative D call: TRBD2 (5 bases). The CDR3 loop spans 15 amino acids. The V gene's germline CDR1 is SGHTA and CDR2 FQGNSA. V gave up 1 base and J gave up 4 bases, with 11 bases separating them. The CDR3 DNA is TGTGCCAGCAGCTTAGAGCATCAGCGGTACAATGAGCAGTTCTTC. Protein sequence: CASSLEHQRYNEQFF.

The chain is built from TRBV4-3 and TRBJ2-3, with D possibly TRBD2 on 7 matching bases. Per germline, CDR1 LGHNA and CDR2 YSLEER. The ends were cut back, 1 base at V and 2 bases at J, with 16 bases in the middle. The CDR3 spans 17 residues. Here the CDR3 reads CASSQGAGGGITDTQYF. In DNA form, the CDR3 reads TGCGCCAGCAGCCAAGGGGCTGGGGGGGGCATCACAGATACGCAGTATTTT.

The rearrangement links TRBV7-2 to TRBJ1-3, with D hard to call. CDR3 length: 16 residues. V lost 2 bases to trimming and J lost 4 bases, with 15 bases between them. The germline CDR1 and CDR2 sequences are SGHTA and FQGNSA. The CDR3 region is CASSLLHPGGGNTIYF. In nucleotides, the CDR3 is TGTGCCAGCAGCTTATTACATCCGGGAGGCGGAAACACCATATATTTT. The whole variable domain, remainder taken from reference TRBV7-2 and TRBJ1-3, is GAGVSQSPSNKVTEKGKDVELRCDPISGHTALYWYRQSLGQGLEFLIYFQGNSAPDKSGLPSDRFSAERTGGSVSTLTIQRTQQEDSAVYLCASSLLHPGGGNTIYFGEGSWLTVV.

Only a few counts were recorded for this clonotype. CDR3 in amino acids: CASSPRFRGGDTQYF. In DNA form, the CDR3 reads TGTGCCAGCAGCCCCAGATTCAGGGGTGGGGATACGCAGTATTTT. V is TRBV12-3 or TRBV12-4 and J is TRBJ2-3, with TRBD1 as a possible D gene (6 bases). The CDR3 totals 15 residues. V shed 6 bases and J shed 6 bases, with 19 bases lying between them.

Comments on this clonotype: A read error is possible here, since a much larger clone lies one base away. The chain links TRBV6-1 to TRBJ2-5; D possibly corresponds to TRBD2 (6 bases). CDR3 size: 16 residues. Germline V CDR1 and CDR2: MNHNS, SASEGT. CDR3 sequence: CASSEAVREYQETQCF. CDR3 coding DNA: TGTGCCAGCAGTGAAGCCGTACGGGAGTACCAAGAGACCCAGTGCTTC.

The rearrangement joins TRBV18 to TRBJ1-4, with unresolved D. The CDR3 runs 16 residues. From germline, CDR1 is KGHSH and CDR2 LQKENI. Trimming removed 3 bases at V and 2 bases at J, with 13 bases between. In DNA form, the CDR3 reads TGTGCCAGCTCACCCCCATCGGCGGTGACTAATGAAAAACTGTTTTTT. It translates to CASSPPSAVTNEKLFF.

This clonotype was seen repeatedly, ten times or more. The chain links TRBV6-1 to TRBJ2-3; perhaps TRBD2 as D (6 bases). The germline V gene encodes CDR1 MNHNS and CDR2 SASEGT. The CDR3 contains 15 residues. V was cut by 3 bases and J by 2 bases, with 12 bases left in between. The CDR3 bases are TGTGCCAGCAGTGACTGGGGAGGCTACACAGATACGCAGTATTTT. This encodes CASSDWGGYTDTQYF.

Comments on this clonotype: The junction and the germline gene differ at one end; a read error may be behind it. The chain links TRBV27 to TRBJ2-5, with D perhaps TRBD1 (5 bases). The CDR3 totals 13 residues. CDR1 and CDR2 (germline): MNHEY, SMNVEV (reference sequence). The CDR3 here is CASSSGMQETKYF. DNA for the CDR3: TGTGCCAGCAGTTCAGGGATGCAAGAGACCAAGTACTTC.

A few counts support this clonotype. V usage is TRBV27 and J usage is TRBJ2-7; D may be TRBD1 (6 bases). Per germline, CDR1 MNHEY and CDR2 SMNVEV (reference sequence). This CDR3 is built from 14 residues. V lost 2 bases to trimming and J lost 2 bases, with 10 bases between them. CDR3 nucleotide sequence: TGTGCCAGCAGTTTAAGACAGGCAGCCTACGAGCAGTACTTC. Protein sequence: CASSLRQAAYEQYF.